This T cell receptor beta chain was profiled in a study of identical twins. With template switching, a universal primer site was added, and the cDNA carried unique molecular identifiers. One entry per CDR3 protein results from TCRdb running MiXCR on the 5' RACE reads. Seen here are 700,000 or so distinct CDR3 sequences, approximately 9% observed once, and the top ten hold approximately 0.96%. V was clipped by 4 bases and J by 4 bases; unmatched bases: 9. CDR3 length: 16 amino acids. Germline V gene data show CDR1 as SGHRS and CDR2 as YFSETQ. This clonotype was detected only a few times. The antigen remains unidentified. The study's findings and limits: Beta out-of-frame twin sharing showed a weaker excess.

This sample also belongs to another study, concerning yellow fever vaccine responses in identical twins. Per that paper: In identical twins, vaccine T cell responses appeared partly shared and partly individual.

The chain joins TRBV5-1 to TRBJ2-1, with 9 positions matching TRBD2. The origin of this receptor is a woman aged 18-30 years in good health. Specimen: PBMCs. The CDR3 sequence is CASSLVSGGAYNEQFF. In DNA, the CDR3 is TGCGCCAGCAGCCTTGTTAGCGGGGGAGCTTACAATGAGCAGTTCTTC.